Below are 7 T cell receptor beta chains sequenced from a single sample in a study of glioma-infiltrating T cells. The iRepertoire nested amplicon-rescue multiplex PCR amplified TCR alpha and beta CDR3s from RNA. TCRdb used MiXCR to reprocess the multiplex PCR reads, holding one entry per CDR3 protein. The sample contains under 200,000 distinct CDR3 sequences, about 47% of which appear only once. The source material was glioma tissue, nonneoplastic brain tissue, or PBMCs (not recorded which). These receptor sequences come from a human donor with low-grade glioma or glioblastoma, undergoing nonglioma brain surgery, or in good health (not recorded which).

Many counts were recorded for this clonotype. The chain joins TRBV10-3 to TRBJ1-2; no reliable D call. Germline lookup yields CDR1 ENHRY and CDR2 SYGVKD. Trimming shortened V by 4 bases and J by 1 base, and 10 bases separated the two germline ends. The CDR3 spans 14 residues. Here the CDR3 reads CAISVAGINYGYTF. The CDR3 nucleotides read TGTGCCATCAGTGTTGCGGGGATTAACTATGGCTACACCTTC.

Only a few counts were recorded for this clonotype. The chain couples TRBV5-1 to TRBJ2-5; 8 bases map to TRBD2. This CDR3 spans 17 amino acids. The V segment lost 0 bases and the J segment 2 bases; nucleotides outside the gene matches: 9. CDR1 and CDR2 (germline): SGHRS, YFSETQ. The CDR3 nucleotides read TGCGCCAGCAGCTTGGCCGGGCGGGGGGCCCGACAAGAGACCCAGTACTTC. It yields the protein CASSLAGRGARQETQYF. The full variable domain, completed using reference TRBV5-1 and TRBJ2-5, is KAGVTQTPRYLIKTRGQQVTLSCSPISGHRSVSWYQQTPGQGLQFLFEYFSETQRNKGNFPGRFSGRQFSNSRSEMNVSTLELGDSALYLCASSLAGRGARQETQYFGPGTRLLVL.

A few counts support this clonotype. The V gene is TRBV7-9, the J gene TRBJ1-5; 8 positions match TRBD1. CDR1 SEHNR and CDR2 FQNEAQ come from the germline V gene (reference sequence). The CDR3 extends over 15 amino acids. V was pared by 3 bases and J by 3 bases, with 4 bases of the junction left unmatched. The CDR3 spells CASSLGQVNNQPQHF. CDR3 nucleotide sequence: TGTGCCAGCAGCTTGGGACAGGTGAACAATCAGCCCCAGCATTTT.

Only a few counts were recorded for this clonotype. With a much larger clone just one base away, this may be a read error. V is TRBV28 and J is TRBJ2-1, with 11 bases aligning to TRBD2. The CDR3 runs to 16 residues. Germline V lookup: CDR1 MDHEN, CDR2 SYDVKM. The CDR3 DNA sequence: TGTGCCAGCAGTATCCCGGGACTAGCGGTTGACAATGAGCGGTTCTTC. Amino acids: CASSIPGLAVDNERFF.

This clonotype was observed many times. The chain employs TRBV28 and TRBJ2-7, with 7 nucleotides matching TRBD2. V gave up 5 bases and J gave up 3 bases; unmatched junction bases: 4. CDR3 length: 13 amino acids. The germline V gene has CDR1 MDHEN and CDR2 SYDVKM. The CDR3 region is CASSSGANYEQYF. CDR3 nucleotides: TGTGCCAGCAGTAGCGGGGCTAACTACGAGCAGTACTTC.

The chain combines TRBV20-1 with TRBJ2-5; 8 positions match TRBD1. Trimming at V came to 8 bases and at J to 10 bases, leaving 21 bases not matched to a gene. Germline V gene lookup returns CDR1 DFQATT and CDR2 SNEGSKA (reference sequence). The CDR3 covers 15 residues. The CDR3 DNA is TGCAGTACCCAAACAACCGACAGGGGAGGCGATAACCAGTACTTC. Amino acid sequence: CSTQTTDRGGDNQYF.

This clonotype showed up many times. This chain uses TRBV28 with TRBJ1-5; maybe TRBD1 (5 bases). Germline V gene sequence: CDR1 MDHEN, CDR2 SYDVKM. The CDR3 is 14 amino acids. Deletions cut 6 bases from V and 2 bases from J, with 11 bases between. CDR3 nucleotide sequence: TGTGCCAGCAGACGCGGGGGAGGCAATCAGCCCCAGCATTTT. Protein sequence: CASRRGGGNQPQHF.